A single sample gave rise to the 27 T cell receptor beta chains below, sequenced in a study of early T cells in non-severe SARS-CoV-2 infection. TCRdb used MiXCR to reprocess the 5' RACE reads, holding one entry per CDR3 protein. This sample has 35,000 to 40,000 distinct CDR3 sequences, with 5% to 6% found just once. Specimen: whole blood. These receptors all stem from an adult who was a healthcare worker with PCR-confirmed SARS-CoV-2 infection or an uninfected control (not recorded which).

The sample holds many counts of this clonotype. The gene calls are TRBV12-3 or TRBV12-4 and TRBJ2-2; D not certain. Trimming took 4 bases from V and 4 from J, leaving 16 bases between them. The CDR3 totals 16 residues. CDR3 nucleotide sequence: TGTGCCAGCAGTTCCCCCCCCTGGGGTGCCACCGGGGAGCTGTTTTTT. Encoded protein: CASSSPPWGATGELFF.

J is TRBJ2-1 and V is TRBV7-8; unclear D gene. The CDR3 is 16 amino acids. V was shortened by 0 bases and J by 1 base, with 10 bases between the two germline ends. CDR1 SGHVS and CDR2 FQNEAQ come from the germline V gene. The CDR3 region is CASSLAQGKSYNEQFF. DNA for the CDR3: TGTGCCAGCAGCTTAGCGCAAGGGAAGTCCTACAATGAGCAGTTCTTC.

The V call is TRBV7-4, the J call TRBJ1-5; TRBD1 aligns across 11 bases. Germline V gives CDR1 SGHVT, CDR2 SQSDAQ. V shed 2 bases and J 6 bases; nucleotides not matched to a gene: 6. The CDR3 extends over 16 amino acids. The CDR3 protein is CASSLFRDRGIQPQHF. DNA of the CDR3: TGTGCCAGCAGCTTATTTCGGGACAGGGGGATTCAGCCCCAGCATTTT. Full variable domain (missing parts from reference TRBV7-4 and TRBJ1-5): GAGVSQSPRYKVAKRGRDVALRCDSISGHVTLYWYRQTLGQGSEVLTYSQSDAQRDKSGRPSGRFSAERPERSVSTLKIQRTEQGDSAVYLCASSLFRDRGIQPQHFGDGTRLSIL.

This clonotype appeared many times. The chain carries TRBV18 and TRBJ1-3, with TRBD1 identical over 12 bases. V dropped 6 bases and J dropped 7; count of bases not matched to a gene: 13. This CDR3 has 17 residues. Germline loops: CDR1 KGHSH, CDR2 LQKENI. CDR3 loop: CASSPAGTGGSGNTIYF. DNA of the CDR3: TGTGCCAGCTCGCCTGCGGGGACAGGGGGCTCCGGGAACACCATATATTTT.

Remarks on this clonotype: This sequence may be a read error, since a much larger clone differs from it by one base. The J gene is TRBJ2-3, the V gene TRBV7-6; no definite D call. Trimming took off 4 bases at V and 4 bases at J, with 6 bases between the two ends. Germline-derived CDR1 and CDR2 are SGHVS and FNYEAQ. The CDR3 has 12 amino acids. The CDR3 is CASSYKADTQYF. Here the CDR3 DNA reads TGTGCCAGCAGCTATAAGGCAGATACGCAGTATTTT.

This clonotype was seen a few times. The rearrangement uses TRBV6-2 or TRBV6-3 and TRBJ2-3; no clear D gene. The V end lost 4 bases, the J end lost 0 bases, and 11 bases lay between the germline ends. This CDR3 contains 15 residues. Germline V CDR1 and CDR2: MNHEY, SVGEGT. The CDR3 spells CASSLDRYSTDTQYF. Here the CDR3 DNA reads TGTGCCAGCAGTTTAGACCGTTATAGCACAGATACGCAGTATTTT.

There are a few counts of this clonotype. The CDR3 DNA is TGTGCCAGCAGCTTAGGGCAAACTTGGGATCAGCCCCAGCATTTT. It translates to CASSLGQTWDQPQHF. This chain links TRBV7-8 with TRBJ1-5; D is uncertain. Germline V gives CDR1 SGHVS, CDR2 FQNEAQ. This CDR3 contains 15 residues. V gave up 1 base and J gave up 5 bases, with 12 bases separating them.

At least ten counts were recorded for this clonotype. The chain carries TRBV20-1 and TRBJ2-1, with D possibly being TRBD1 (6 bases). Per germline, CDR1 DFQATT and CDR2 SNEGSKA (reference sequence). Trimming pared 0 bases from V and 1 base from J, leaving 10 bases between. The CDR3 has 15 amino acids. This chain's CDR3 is CSARDPRGSYNEQFF. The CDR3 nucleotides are TGCAGTGCTAGAGATCCGAGGGGGTCCTACAATGAGCAGTTCTTC.

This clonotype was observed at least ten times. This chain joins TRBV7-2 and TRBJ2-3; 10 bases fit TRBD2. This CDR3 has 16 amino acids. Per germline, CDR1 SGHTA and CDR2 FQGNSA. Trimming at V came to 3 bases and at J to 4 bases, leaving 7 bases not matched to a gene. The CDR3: CASSFSGGATPDTQYF. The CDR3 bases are TGTGCCAGCAGCTTCAGCGGGGGGGCGACCCCAGATACGCAGTATTTT.

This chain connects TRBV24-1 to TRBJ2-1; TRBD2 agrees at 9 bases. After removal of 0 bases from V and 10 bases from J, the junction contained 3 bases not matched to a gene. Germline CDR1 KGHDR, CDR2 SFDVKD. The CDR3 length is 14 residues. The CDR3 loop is CATSDLPTSGEQFF. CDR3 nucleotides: TGTGCCACCAGTGATTTGCCGACTAGCGGCGAGCAGTTCTTC.

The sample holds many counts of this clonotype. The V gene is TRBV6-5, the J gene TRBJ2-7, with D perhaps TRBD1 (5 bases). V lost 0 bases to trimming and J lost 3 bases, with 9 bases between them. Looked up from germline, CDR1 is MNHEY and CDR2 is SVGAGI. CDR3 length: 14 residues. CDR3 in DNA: TGTGCCAGCAGTTACTCAGCAGGGCTCTACGAGCAGTACTTC. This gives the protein CASSYSAGLYEQYF.

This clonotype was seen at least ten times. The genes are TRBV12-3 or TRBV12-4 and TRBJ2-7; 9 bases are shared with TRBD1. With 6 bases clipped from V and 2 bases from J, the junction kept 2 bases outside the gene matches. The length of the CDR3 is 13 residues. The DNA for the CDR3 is TGTGCCAGCAGGGACAGGGGAGCCTACGAGCAGTACTTC. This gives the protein CASRDRGAYEQYF.

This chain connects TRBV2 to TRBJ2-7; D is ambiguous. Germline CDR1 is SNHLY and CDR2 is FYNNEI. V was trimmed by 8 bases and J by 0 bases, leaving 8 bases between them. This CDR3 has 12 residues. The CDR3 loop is CASAAISYEQYF. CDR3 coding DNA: TGTGCCAGCGCGGCCATCTCCTACGAGCAGTACTTC.

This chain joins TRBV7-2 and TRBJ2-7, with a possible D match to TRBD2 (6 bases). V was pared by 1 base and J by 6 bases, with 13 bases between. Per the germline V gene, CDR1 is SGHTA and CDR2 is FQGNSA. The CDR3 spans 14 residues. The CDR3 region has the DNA TGTGCCAGCAGCTTAGGAGGAGGGTCGGGCGAGCAGTACTTC. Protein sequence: CASSLGGGSGEQYF.

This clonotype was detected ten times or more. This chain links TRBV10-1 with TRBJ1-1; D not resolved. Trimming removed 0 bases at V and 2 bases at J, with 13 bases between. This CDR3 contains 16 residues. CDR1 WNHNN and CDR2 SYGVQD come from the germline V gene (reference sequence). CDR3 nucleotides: TGCGCCAGCAGTGAGTCCTTCGGAGCGTCAAACACTGAAGCTTTCTTT. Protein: CASSESFGASNTEAFF.

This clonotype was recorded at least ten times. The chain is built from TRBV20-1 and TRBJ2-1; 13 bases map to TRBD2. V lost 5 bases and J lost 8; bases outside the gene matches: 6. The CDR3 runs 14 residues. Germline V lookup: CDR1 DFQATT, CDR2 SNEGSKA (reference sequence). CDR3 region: CSAERTSGGDEQFF. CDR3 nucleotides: TGCAGTGCTGAGCGGACTAGCGGGGGAGATGAGCAGTTCTTC.

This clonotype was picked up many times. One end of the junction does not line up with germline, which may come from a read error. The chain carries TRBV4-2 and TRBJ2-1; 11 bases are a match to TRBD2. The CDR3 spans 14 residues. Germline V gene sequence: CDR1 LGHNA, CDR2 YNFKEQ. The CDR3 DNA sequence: TGTGCCAGCAGCCAAGATAATGGACTAGCGGGCGATAAATTC. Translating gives CASSQDNGLAGDKF.

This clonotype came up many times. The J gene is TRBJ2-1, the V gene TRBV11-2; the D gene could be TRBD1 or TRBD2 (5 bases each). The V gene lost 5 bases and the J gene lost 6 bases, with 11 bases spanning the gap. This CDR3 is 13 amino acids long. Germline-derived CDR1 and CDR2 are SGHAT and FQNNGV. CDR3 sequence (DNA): TGTGCCAGCAGCACCGGGGCGGGCAATGAGCAGTTCTTC. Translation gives CASSTGAGNEQFF.

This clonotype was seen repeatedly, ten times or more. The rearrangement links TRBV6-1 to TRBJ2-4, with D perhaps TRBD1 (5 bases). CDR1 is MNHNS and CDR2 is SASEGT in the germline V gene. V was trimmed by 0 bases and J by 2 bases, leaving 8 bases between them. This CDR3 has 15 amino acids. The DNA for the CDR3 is TGTGCCAGCAGTGAAGCGCAGGGAACCAAAAACATTCAGTACTTC. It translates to CASSEAQGTKNIQYF.

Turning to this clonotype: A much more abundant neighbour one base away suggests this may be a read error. The CDR3 sequence: CASTSGLAIAYEQYF. The CDR3 region has the DNA TGTGCCAGCACCTCCGGACTAGCCATTGCCTACGAGCAGTACTTC. The chain is built from TRBV12-3 or TRBV12-4 and TRBJ2-7, with 8 bases matching TRBD2. After removal of 7 bases from V and 2 bases from J, the junction contained 10 bases not matched to a gene. The CDR3 length is 15 residues.

Here the CDR3 DNA reads TGCGCCAGCAGCTTGGAGGGCGCCCCCAATCAGCCCCAGCATTTT. It yields the protein CASSLEGAPNQPQHF. This chain connects TRBV5-1 to TRBJ1-5; D is unclear. Trimming cost V 0 bases and J 3 bases, with 10 bases left between them. Germline V gene lookup returns CDR1 SGHRS and CDR2 YFSETQ. The CDR3 covers 15 residues.

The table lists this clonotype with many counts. The CDR3 bases are TGTGCCAGCAGTTACTCTGGGACTAGCGGTCACACAGATACGCAGTATTTT. This encodes CASSYSGTSGHTDTQYF. This chain links TRBV6-5 with TRBJ2-3, with TRBD2 matching 11 bases. The CDR3 extends over 17 amino acids. Trimming took 0 bases from V and 2 from J; bases not matched to a gene: 4. The V gene's germline CDR1 is MNHEY and CDR2 SVGAGI.

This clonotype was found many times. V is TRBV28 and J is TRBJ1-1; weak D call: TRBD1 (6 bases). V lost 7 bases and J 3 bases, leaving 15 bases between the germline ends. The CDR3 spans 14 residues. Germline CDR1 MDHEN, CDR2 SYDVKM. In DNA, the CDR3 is TGTGCCAGCAACATACAGGGAAGGGACACTGAAGCTTTCTTT. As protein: CASNIQGRDTEAFF.

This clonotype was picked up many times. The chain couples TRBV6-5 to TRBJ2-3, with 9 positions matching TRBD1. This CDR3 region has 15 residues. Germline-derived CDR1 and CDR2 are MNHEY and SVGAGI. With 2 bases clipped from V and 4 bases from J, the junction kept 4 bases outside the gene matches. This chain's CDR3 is CASSYAGTGSDTQYF. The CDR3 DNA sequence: TGTGCCAGCAGTTACGCTGGGACAGGGTCAGATACGCAGTATTTT.

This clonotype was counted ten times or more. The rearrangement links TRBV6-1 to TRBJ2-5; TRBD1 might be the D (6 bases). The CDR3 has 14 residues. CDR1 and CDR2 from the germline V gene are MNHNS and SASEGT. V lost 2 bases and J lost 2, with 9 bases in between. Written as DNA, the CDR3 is TGTGCCAGCAGTGAAATGACAGGTCAAGAGACCCAGTACTTC. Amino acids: CASSEMTGQETQYF.

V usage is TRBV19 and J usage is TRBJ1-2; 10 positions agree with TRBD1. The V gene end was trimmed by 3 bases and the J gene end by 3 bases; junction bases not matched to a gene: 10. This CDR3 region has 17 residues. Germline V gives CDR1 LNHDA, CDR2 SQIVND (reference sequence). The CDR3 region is CASSISWTGGIDYGYTF. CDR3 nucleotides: TGTGCCAGTAGTATCTCGTGGACAGGGGGTATAGACTATGGCTACACCTTC.

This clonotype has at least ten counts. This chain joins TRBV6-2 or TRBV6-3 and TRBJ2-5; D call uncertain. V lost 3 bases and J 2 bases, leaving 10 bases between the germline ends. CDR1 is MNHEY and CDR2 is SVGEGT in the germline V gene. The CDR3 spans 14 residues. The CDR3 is CASSYYSKQETQYF. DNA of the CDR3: TGTGCCAGCAGTTATTACTCGAAACAAGAGACCCAGTACTTC.